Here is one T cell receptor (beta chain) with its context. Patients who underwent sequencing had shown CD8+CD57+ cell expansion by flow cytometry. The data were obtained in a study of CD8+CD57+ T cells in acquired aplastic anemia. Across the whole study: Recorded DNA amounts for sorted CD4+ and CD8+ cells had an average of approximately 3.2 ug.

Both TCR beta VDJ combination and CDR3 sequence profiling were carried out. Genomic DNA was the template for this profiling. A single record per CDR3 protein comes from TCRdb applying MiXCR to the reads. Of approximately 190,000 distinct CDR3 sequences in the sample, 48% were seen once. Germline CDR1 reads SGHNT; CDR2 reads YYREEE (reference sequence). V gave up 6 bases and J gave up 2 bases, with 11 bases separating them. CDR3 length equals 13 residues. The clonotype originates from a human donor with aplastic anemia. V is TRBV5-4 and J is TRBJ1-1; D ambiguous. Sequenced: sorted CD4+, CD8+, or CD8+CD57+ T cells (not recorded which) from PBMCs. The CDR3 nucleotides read TGTGCCAGCATATTGGACTCCAACACTGAAGCTTTCTTT. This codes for CASILDSNTEAFF.